The next 17 T cell receptor beta chains were all read from a single sample in a study of CD8+ T cells in alopecia areata. RNA was isolated and reverse transcribed to cDNA, the sequencing template. TCRdb keeps only in-frame clones here, not all; method: immunoSEQ multiplex PCR. The data hold roughly 200,000 clones, with roughly three fifths observed a single time. Treatment meaning: oral pan-JAK inhibitor, 5-10 mg twice daily. This material consisted of CD8+ T cells sorted from blood, taken at week 24, from a patient treated with tofacitinib. The receptors derive from a human donor with alopecia areata.

The CDR3 DNA follows: TGTGCCAACGTCGTCCATTTTAGCAATCAGCCCCAGCATTTT. Translated, it gives CANVVHFSNQPQHF. The chain is built from TRBV25-1 and TRBJ1-5; D is unresolved. Trimming cost V 10 bases and J 0 bases, with 13 bases left between them. The CDR3 spans 14 residues. The germline CDR1 and CDR2 sequences are MGHDK and SYGVNS.

This clone was detected only a few times. The rearrangement links TRBV4-1 to TRBJ2-1; D unclear. The V end lost 4 bases, the J end lost 0 bases, and 10 bases lay between the germline ends. Germline V lookup: CDR1 MGHRA, CDR2 YSYEKL. The CDR3 is made up of 15 amino acids. DNA of the CDR3: TGCGCCAGCAGCCCCCCGTGGAGCTCCTACAATGAGCAGTTCTTC. Translating it yields CASSPPWSSYNEQFF.

This clone was counted only a few times. The V gene is TRBV9, the J gene TRBJ1-2, with 11 bases lining up with TRBD1. The junction had 2 bases not matched to a gene; V was cut back by 2 bases and J by 5 bases. Germline V gene data show CDR1 as SGDLS and CDR2 as YYNGEE. This CDR3 has 14 amino acids. CDR3 protein: CASSVGQGEYGYTF. Here the CDR3 DNA reads TGTGCCAGCAGCGTGGGACAGGGGGAGTATGGCTACACCTTC.

The CDR3 sequence: CASSPPVGYGYTF. The CDR3 DNA follows: TGTGCCAGCAGCCCCCCCGTTGGGTATGGCTACACCTTC. The gene calls are TRBV5-5 and TRBJ1-2; no definite D call. V was cut by 4 bases and J by 5 bases, with 12 bases left in between. The germline V gene has CDR1 SGHKS and CDR2 YYEKEE (reference sequence). The CDR3 runs 13 residues.

This clone was observed a few times. The chain has TRBV27 and TRBJ1-5; D uncertain. V was shortened by 4 bases and J by 0 bases, with 4 bases between the two germline ends. The CDR3 sequence is 13 residues long. Germline values: CDR1 MNHEY, CDR2 SMNVEV (reference sequence). The CDR3 coding sequence is TGTGCCAGCAGTTACGGTAGCAATCAGCCCCAGCATTTT. As protein: CASSYGSNQPQHF.

The chain couples TRBV10-3 to TRBJ2-7; 9 bases match TRBD1. The J segment lost 7 bases and the V segment lost 6 bases, leaving 13 bases of the junction unmatched. The germline gives CDR1 ENHRY, CDR2 SYGVKD. The CDR3 spans 15 residues. CDR3 loop: CAIRDTGQGMREQYF. The CDR3 DNA is TGTGCCATCAGGGATACGGGACAGGGCATGCGGGAGCAGTACTTC.

This clone was seen a few times. The chain uses TRBV6-6 and TRBJ2-1; D gene ambiguous. Looked up from germline, CDR1 is MNHNY and CDR2 is SVGAGI (reference sequence). The V and J ends lost 2 bases and 0 bases respectively, with 5 bases between them. The CDR3 length is 14 residues. CDR3 loop: CASSYRSSYNEQFF. DNA of the CDR3: TGTGCCAGCAGTTACAGGAGCTCCTACAATGAGCAGTTCTTC.

V is TRBV11-2 and J is TRBJ2-5; D might be TRBD2 (6 bases). Deletions cut 1 base from V and 5 bases from J, with 11 bases between. Germline V gene data show CDR1 as SGHAT and CDR2 as FQNNGV. This CDR3 spans 14 amino acids. This CDR3 reads CASSLAAGMETQYF. The CDR3 nucleotides read TGTGCCAGCAGCTTAGCGGCGGGGATGGAGACCCAGTACTTC.

V and J are TRBV5-6 and TRBJ2-1; D is unclear. This CDR3 region has 12 residues. CDR1 is SGHDT, CDR2 YYEEEE, per germline. The germline V and J ends were trimmed by 0 bases and 9 bases, with 7 bases remaining between them. CDR3 region: CASSLGVGEQFF. DNA of the CDR3: TGTGCCAGCAGCTTGGGAGTGGGTGAGCAGTTCTTC.

The chain is built from TRBV7-9 and TRBJ2-4; tentatively, D is TRBD1 (6 bases). The CDR3 totals 17 residues. V gave up 5 bases and J gave up 1 base, with 18 bases separating them. CDR1 and CDR2 (germline): SEHNR, FQNEAQ (reference sequence). The CDR3 loop reads CASSNREKGYAKNIQYF. CDR3 bases: TGTGCCAGCAGCAACAGGGAAAAAGGCTACGCCAAAAACATTCAGTACTTC.

This clone was observed a handful of times. CDR3 loop: CSARDREYGYTF. The CDR3 DNA follows: TGCAGCGCCCGGGACAGGGAATATGGCTACACCTTC. The chain recombines TRBV29-1 with TRBJ1-2, with TRBD1 matching 9 bases. This CDR3 is 12 amino acids long. Germline assignment: CDR1 SQVTM and CDR2 ANQGSEA. The V gene end was trimmed by 7 bases and the J gene end by 5 bases; junction bases not matched to a gene: 5. The full variable domain, in which reference TRBV29-1 and TRBJ1-2 provide the parts outside the CDR3, is SAVISQKPSRDICQRGTSLTIQCQVDSQVTMMFWYRQQPGQSLTLIATANQGSEATYESGFVIDKFPISRPNLTFSTLTVSNMSPEDSSIYLCSARDREYGYTFGSGTRLTVV.

This chain links TRBV6-6 with TRBJ2-5; 8 bases match TRBD2. CDR1 is MNHNY, CDR2 SVGAGI, per germline (reference sequence). This CDR3 has 15 amino acids. J was trimmed by 2 bases and V by 0 bases; bases with no gene match: 2. DNA of the CDR3: TGTGCCAGCAGTTACTCTAGCGGGGTACAAGAGACCCAGTACTTC. Protein: CASSYSSGVQETQYF.

This chain connects TRBV9 to TRBJ2-3, with 8 positions matching TRBD2. Germline CDR1 is SGDLS and CDR2 is YYNGEE. The V segment lost 3 bases and the J segment 1 base; nucleotides outside the gene matches: 7. The CDR3 loop spans 16 amino acids. The CDR3 is CASSAYDSGGTDTQYF. In DNA, the CDR3 is TGTGCCAGCAGCGCCTACGATAGCGGGGGCACAGATACGCAGTATTTT.

The chain links TRBV10-3 to TRBJ1-2, with a possible D match to TRBD1 (6 bases). Germline V CDR1 and CDR2: ENHRY, SYGVKD. This CDR3 contains 15 residues. Trimming removed 0 bases from V and 8 bases from J, with 16 bases in between. CDR3 nucleotides: TGTGCCATCAGTGAGTCCGGGGGGGCATCGAGCGGCTACACCTTC. Encoded protein: CAISESGGASSGYTF.

This rearrangement joins TRBV14 to TRBJ1-2, with D unclear. V dropped 2 bases and J dropped 4 bases, with 8 bases sitting between them. Germline CDR1 is SGHDN and CDR2 is FVKESK. The CDR3 consists of 13 residues. CDR3 coding DNA: TGTGCCAGCAGCCAAACAAGGACCTATGGCTACACCTTC. Encoded protein: CASSQTRTYGYTF.

The V and J genes are TRBV7-9 and TRBJ2-5; D is uncertain. CDR1 and CDR2 from the germline V gene are SEHNR and FQNEAQ (reference sequence). V was shortened by 6 bases and J by 1 base, with 24 bases between the two germline ends. This CDR3 is 18 amino acids long. CDR3 nucleotides: TGTGCCAGCAGGGTCATTGGTAGCTCTTATCAGCCCCAAGAGACCCAGTACTTC. Encoded protein: CASRVIGSSYQPQETQYF.

The chain couples TRBV2 to TRBJ2-5; 7 nucleotides agree with TRBD2. The CDR3 loop spans 13 amino acids. From germline, CDR1 is SNHLY and CDR2 FYNNEI. V trimming: 6 bases; J trimming: 5 bases; junction bases outside the gene matches: 6. CDR3 coding DNA: TGTGCCAGCAGCGGCGGGGAGGGGGAGACCCAGTACTTC. It yields the protein CASSGGEGETQYF. Full variable domain (outside the CDR3, taken from reference TRBV2 and TRBJ2-5): EPEVTQTPSHQVTQMGQEVILRCVPISNHLYFYWYRQILGQKVEFLVSFYNNEISEKSEIFDDQFSVERPDGSNFTLKIRSTKLEDSAMYFCASSGGEGETQYFGPGTRLLVL.